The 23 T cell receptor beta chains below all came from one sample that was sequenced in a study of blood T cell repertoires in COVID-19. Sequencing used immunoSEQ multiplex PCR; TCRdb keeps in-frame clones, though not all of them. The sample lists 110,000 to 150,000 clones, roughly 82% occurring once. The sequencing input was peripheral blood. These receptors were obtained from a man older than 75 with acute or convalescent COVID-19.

This CDR3 is CASSLARWSGGANEQFF. The CDR3 DNA follows: TGTGCCAGCAGCTTAGCGCGTTGGAGCGGGGGGGCTAATGAGCAGTTCTTC. The J gene is TRBJ2-1, the V gene TRBV7-2, with 10 bases lining up with TRBD2. The germline gives CDR1 SGHTA, CDR2 FQGNSA. The CDR3 extends over 17 amino acids. The V and J ends lost 0 bases and 7 bases, in that order; junction bases with no gene match: 9.

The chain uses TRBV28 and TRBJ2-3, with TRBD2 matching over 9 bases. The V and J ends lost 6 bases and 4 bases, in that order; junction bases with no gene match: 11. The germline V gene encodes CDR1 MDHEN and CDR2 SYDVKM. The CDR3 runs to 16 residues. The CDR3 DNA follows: TGTGCCAGCAGCGGAGGCGGACTAGCGAGTTCAGATACGCAGTATTTT. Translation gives CASSGGGLASSDTQYF. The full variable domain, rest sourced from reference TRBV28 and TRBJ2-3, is DVKVTQSSRYLVKRTGEKVFLECVQDMDHENMFWYRQDPGLGLRLIYFSYDVKMKEKGDIPEGYSVSREKKERFSLILESASTNQTSMYLCASSGGGLASSDTQYFGPGTRLTVL.

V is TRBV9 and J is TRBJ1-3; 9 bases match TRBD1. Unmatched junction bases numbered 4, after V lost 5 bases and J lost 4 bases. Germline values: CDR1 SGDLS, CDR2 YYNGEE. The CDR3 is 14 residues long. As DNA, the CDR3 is TGTGCCAGCAGACAGGGGGCGAGAGGAAACACCATATATTTT. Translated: CASRQGARGNTIYF. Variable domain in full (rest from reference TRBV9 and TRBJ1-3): DSGVTQTPKHLITATGQRVTLRCSPRSGDLSVYWYQQSLDQGLQFLIQYYNGEERAKGNILERFSAQQFPDLHSELNLSSLELGDSALYFCASRQGARGNTIYFGEGSWLTVV.

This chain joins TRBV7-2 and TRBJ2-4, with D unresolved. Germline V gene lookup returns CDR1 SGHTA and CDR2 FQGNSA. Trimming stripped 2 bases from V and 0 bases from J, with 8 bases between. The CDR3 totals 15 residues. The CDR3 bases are TGTGCCAGCAGCTTATCGGTAATAGCCAAAAACATTCAGTACTTC. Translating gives CASSLSVIAKNIQYF.

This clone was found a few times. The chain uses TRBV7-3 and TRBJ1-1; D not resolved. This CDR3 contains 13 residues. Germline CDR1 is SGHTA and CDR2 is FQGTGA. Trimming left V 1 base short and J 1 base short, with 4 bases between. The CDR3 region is CASSLKRNTEAFF. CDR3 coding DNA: TGTGCCAGCAGCTTAAAGCGGAACACTGAAGCTTTCTTT.

Here the CDR3 DNA reads TGTGCCAGCAGCTACCAACCCCGGGACAGGGGCTTCTTC. It specifies CASSYQPRDRGFF. The genes are TRBV7-8 and TRBJ2-1; 10 nucleotides match TRBD1. J lost 16 bases, V lost 4 bases, and 10 bases had no gene match. This CDR3 spans 13 amino acids. CDR1 SGHVS and CDR2 FQNEAQ come from the germline V gene.

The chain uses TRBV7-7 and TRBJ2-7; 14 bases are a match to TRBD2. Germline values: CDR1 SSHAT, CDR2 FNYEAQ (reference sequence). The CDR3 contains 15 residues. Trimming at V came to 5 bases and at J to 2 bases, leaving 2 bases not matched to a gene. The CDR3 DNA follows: TGTGCCAGCAGCCAGGGACTAGCGGGGGCCTACGAGCAGTACTTC. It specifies CASSQGLAGAYEQYF.

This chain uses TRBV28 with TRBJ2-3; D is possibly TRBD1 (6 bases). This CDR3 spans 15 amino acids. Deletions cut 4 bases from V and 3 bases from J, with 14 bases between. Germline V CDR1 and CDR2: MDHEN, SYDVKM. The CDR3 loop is CASSSTGKGTDTQYF. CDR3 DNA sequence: TGTGCCAGCAGTTCTACAGGGAAAGGGACAGATACGCAGTATTTT.

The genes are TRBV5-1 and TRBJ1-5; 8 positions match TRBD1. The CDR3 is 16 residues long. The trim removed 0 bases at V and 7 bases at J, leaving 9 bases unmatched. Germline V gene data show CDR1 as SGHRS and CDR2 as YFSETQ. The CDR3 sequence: CASSLAPQGAGQPQHF. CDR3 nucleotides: TGCGCCAGCAGCTTGGCCCCCCAGGGGGCAGGGCAGCCCCAGCATTTT.

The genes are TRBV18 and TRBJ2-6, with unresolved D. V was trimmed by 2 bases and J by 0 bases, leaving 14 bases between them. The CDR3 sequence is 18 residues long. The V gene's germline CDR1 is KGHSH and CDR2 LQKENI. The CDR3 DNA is TGTGCCAGCTCACCAGTTCCTTTCAGTCTCTCTGGGGCCAACGTCCTGACTTTC. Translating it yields CASSPVPFSLSGANVLTF.

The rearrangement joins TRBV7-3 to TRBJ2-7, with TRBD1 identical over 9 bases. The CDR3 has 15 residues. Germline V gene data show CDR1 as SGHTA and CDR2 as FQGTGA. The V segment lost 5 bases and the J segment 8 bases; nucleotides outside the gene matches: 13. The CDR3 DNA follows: TGTGCCAGCAGCCGTGTCGGGACAGGGAATGGAAAGCAGTACTTC. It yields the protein CASSRVGTGNGKQYF.

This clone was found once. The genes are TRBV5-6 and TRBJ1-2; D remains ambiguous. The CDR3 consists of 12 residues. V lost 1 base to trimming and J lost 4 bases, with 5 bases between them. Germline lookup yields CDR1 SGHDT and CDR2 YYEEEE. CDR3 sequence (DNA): TGTGCCAGCAGCTTGACAGCCTATGGCTACACCTTC. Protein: CASSLTAYGYTF.

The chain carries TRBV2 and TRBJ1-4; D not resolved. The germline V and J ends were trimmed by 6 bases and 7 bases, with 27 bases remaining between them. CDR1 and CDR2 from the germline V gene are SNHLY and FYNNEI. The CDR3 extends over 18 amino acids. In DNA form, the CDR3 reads TGTGCCAGCAGCTACGGGAGGGCAGGTGTTCAGAGGCGTGAAAAACTGTTTTTT. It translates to CASSYGRAGVQRREKLFF. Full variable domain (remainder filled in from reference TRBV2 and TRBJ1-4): EPEVTQTPSHQVTQMGQEVILRCVPISNHLYFYWYRQILGQKVEFLVSFYNNEISEKSEIFDDQFSVERPDGSNFTLKIRSTKLEDSAMYFCASSYGRAGVQRREKLFFGSGTQLSVL.

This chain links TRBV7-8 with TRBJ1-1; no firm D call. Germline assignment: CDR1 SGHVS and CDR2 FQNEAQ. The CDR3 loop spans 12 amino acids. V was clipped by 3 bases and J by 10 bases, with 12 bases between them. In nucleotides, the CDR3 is TGTGCCAGCAGCTTGGTAACGGTCGCAGCTTTCTTT. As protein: CASSLVTVAAFF.

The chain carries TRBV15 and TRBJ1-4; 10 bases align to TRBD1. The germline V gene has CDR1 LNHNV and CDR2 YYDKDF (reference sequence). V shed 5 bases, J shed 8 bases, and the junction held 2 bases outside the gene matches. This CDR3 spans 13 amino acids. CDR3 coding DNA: TGTGCCACCAGCGACAGGGGGCTCGAAAAACTGTTTTTT. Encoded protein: CATSDRGLEKLFF. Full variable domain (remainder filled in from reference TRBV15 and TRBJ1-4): DAMVIQNPRYQVTQFGKPVTLSCSQTLNHNVMYWYQQKSSQAPKLLFHYYDKDFNNEADTPDNFQSRRPNTSFCFLDIRSPGLGDTAMYLCATSDRGLEKLFFGSGTQLSVL.

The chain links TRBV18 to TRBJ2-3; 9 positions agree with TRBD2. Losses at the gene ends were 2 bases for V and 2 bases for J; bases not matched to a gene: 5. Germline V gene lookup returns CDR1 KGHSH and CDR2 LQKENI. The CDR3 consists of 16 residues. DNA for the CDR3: TGTGCCAGCTCACCATGGCGGGGGGGCTCCACAGATACGCAGTATTTT. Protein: CASSPWRGGSTDTQYF.

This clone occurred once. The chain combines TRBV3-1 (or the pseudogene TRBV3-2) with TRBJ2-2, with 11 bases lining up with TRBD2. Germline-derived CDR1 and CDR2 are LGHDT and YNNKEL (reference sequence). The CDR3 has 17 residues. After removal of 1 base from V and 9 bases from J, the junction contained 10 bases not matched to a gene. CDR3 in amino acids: CASSQGLTSGVARELFF. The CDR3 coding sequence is TGTGCCAGCAGCCAAGGCTTGACTAGCGGGGTGGCCCGGGAGCTGTTTTTT.

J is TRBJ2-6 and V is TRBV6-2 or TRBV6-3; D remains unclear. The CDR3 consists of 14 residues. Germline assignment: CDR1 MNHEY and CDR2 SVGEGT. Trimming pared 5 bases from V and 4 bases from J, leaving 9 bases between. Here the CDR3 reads CASSQTPGANVLTF. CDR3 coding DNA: TGTGCCAGCAGTCAGACACCAGGGGCCAACGTCCTGACTTTC.

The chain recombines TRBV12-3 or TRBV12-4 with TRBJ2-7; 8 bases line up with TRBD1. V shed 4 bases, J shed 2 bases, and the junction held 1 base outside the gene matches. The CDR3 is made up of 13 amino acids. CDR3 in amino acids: CASSSTGAYEQYF. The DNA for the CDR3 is TGTGCCAGCAGTTCGACAGGGGCCTACGAGCAGTACTTC.

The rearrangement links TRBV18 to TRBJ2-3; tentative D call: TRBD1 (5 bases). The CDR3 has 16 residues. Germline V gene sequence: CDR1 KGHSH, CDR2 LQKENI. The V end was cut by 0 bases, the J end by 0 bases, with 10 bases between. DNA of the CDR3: TGTGCCAGCTCACCACCGGCAGGGCGTAGCACAGATACGCAGTATTTT. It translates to CASSPPAGRSTDTQYF.

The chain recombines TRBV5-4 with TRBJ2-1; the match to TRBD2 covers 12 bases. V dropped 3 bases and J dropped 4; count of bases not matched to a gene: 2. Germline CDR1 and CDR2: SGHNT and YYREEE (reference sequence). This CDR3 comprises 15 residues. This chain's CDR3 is CASSSLAGGYNEQFF. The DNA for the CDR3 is TGTGCCAGCAGCTCCCTAGCGGGGGGGTACAATGAGCAGTTCTTC.

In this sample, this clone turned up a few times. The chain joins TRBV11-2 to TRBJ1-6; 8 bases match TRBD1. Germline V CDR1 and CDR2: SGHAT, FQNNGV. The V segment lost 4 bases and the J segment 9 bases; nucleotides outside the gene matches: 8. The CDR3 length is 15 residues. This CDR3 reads CASSSTGTGLSPLHF. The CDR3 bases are TGTGCCAGCAGCTCAACCGGGACAGGCCTTTCACCCCTCCACTTT. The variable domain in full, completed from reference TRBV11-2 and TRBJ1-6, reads EAGVAQSPRYKIIEKRQSVAFWCNPISGHATLYWYQQILGQGPKLLIQFQNNGVVDDSQLPKDRFSAERLKGVDSTLKIQPAKLEDSAVYLCASSSTGTGLSPLHFGNGTRLTVT.

The CDR3 here is CAISDQTGGSSGANVLTF. The CDR3 region has the DNA TGTGCCATCAGTGACCAAACAGGGGGCTCATCTGGGGCCAACGTCCTGACTTTC. The chain links TRBV10-3 to TRBJ2-6; TRBD1 matches at 9 bases. Trimming at V came to 3 bases and at J to 1 base, leaving 7 bases not matched to a gene. The V gene's germline CDR1 is ENHRY and CDR2 SYGVKD. The CDR3 runs to 18 residues.